The 8 T cell receptor beta chains presented below share a single source sample, sequenced in a study of breast tumors, draining lymph nodes, adjacent tissues. Axillary draining lymph nodes of breast cancer patients supplied the node samples. TCRdb redid the calling of the multiplex PCR reads with MiXCR, one entry per CDR3 protein. This table holds around 230,000 distinct CDR3 sequences, 32% found once. Material for sequencing was axillary lymph node tissue. The source of these receptors is a female donor with breast cancer. Some clones in this sample may be carry-over from other donors' samples.

As for this clonotype: A much larger clone lies a single base off, so this may be a read error. The chain combines TRBV18 with TRBJ2-7; tentatively, D is TRBD1 (6 bases). This CDR3 has 15 amino acids. Between the trimmed V and J ends, which lost 3 bases and 3 bases, there was a span of 15 bases. Germline V gives CDR1 KGHSH, CDR2 LQKENI. The DNA of the CDR3 is TGTGCCAGCTCACCGGTGGAACAGGGCAACTACGAGCAGTACTTC. This encodes CASSPVEQGNYEQYF. The variable domain in full, with the rest retrieved from reference TRBV18 and TRBJ2-7, is NAGVMQNPRHLVRRRGQEARLRCSPMKGHSHVYWYRQLPEEGLKFMVYLQKENIIDESGMPKERFSAEFPKEGPSILRIQQVVRGDSAAYFCASSPVEQGNYEQYFGPGTRLTVT.

Details on this clonotype: Likely a read error: the CDR3 ends without its conserved phenylalanine or tryptophan. V gene TRBV12-5 combines with J gene TRBJ2-7; 7 bases align to TRBD2. Germline V CDR1 and CDR2: LGHNT, FRNRAP. The CDR3 runs to 17 residues. J gave up 0 bases and V 5 bases, and 13 bases lay outside the gene matches. DNA for the CDR3: TGTGCTAGTGGTCTCTGGGGAGGGCGGGAGTACTCCTACGAGCAGTACTTG. Amino acid sequence: CASGLWGGREYSYEQYL.

This clonotype was seen at least ten times. J is TRBJ2-1 and V is TRBV3-2; the D call of TRBD2 is as the table states it, not checked on the DNA. TRBV3-2 counts as a pseudogene. The CDR3 contains 16 residues. The CDR3 region is CASSQGGPRTYNEQFF. The CDR3 nucleotides read TGTGCCAGCAGCCAAGGAGGGCCTAGGACCTACAATGAGCAGTTCTTC.

In this sample, this clonotype turned up many times. The chain uses TRBV19 and TRBJ2-3; D perhaps matches TRBD2 (5 bases). The CDR3 extends over 15 amino acids. Germline V CDR1 and CDR2: LNHDA, SQIVND (reference sequence). V was cut by 7 bases and J by 1 base, with 15 bases left in between. The CDR3, as DNA: TGTGCCAGTACCGATCCGCGGGTGGGCACAGATACGCAGTATTTT. This sequence encodes CASTDPRVGTDTQYF.

This clonotype was recorded many times. The genes are TRBV20-1 and TRBJ2-3, with 7 bases matching TRBD1. CDR3 size: 15 residues. Trimming cost V 3 bases and J 2 bases; bases outside gene matches: 8. Germline CDR1 reads DFQATT; CDR2 reads SNEGSKA (reference sequence). The CDR3 is CSARPGQSFTDTQYF. CDR3 nucleotide sequence: TGCAGTGCTAGGCCGGGACAGTCCTTCACAGATACGCAGTATTTT.

The chain couples TRBV25-1 to TRBJ1-1; 8 bases are shared with TRBD1. The ends lost 6 bases at V and 8 bases at J; junction bases unmatched: 11. The CDR3 consists of 14 residues. CDR1 MGHDK and CDR2 SYGVNS come from the germline V gene. The CDR3 spells CASSPTRQGWEAFF. Here the CDR3 DNA reads TGTGCCAGCAGCCCGACCCGACAGGGGTGGGAAGCTTTCTTT.

In this sample, this clonotype turned up once. The chain carries TRBV9 and TRBJ2-2; 7 positions agree with TRBD2. The CDR3 has 16 amino acids. The germline V gene has CDR1 SGDLS and CDR2 YYNGEE. Losses at the gene ends were 3 bases for V and 0 bases for J; bases not matched to a gene: 5. The CDR3 is CASSETGTTNTGELFF. The CDR3 DNA follows: TGTGCCAGCAGCGAAACCGGGACTACGAACACCGGGGAGCTGTTTTTT.

This clonotype was observed once. The chain joins TRBV29-1 to TRBJ2-7; 10 nucleotides align to TRBD1. The CDR3 runs 13 residues. Germline trimming cut 7 bases from V and 2 bases from J; bases unmatched to any gene: 5. Germline CDR1 is SQVTM and CDR2 is ANQGSEA. CDR3 amino acids: CSAGQGGAYEQYF. The DNA for the CDR3 is TGCAGCGCCGGACAGGGGGGTGCCTACGAGCAGTACTTC.